This T cell receptor (beta chain) was observed in a study of response to subunit inactivated influenza vaccine (dated by TCRdb to the late 2010s). General notes on the study: Deep quantitative profiling of the T cell receptor repertoire was used in the study to follow responses to a trivalent subunit inactivated influenza vaccine.

To prepare the library, RT-PCR was applied. Instrument used: Illumina HiSeq 2500. In TCRdb, the public reads were trimmed at Q25 with fastp and aligned with MiXCR, with productive beta chains retained. Identical CDR3 protein sequences are pooled into one entry, listed with their most common genes and DNA. The sample contains a few hundred thousand distinct CDR3 sequences, 11% to 15% of them found a single time. The ten biggest clones cover 11% of the sample. Paper-wide results and their limitations: The authors proposed that each seasonal influenza vaccination may bring in only a limited number of new T cells.

This clonotype was picked up many times. The antigen this receptor binds is unknown. No much larger clone exists at a distance of one base, and base qualities are not known. The CDR3 covers 13 residues, taking in both the cysteine and the phenylalanine. Left in the record is the CDR3 DNA by itself, 39 bases read in frame from the first base. V and J lose 5 bases and 2 bases, and a span of 10 bases separates them. The rearrangement combines TRBV12-3 or TRBV12-4 with TRBJ2-7; a confident D gene designation cannot be given. Material: PBMCs from blood, obtained less than 13 days after vaccination. The sequence was obtained from a man over 45 who received an inactivated influenza vaccine. Donor details come from another sample of the same person, matched by shared clones. The CDR3 region: CASSPYVTYEQYF. The nucleotide sequence is TGTGCCAGCAGTCCCTATGTTACCTACGAGCAGTACTTC.